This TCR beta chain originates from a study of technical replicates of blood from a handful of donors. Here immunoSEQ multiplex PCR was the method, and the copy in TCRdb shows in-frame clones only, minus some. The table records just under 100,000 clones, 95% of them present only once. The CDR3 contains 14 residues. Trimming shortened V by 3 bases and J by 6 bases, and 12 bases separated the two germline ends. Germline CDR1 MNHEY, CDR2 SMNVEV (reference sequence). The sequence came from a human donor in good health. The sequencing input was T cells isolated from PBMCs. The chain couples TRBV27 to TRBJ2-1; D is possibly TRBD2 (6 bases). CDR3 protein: CASSLGGTVNEQFF. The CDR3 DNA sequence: TGTGCCAGCAGTTTGGGGGGAACAGTCAATGAGCAGTTCTTC.